The present T cell receptor beta chain was sequenced within a study of blood T cell repertoires in COVID-19. Study context: The study drew acute and convalescent COVID-19 samples from the United States, Italy and Spain.

Those who participated ranged in age from roughly 18 to 89 years and resided in about two dozen US areas. Cohorts were determined from participant-reported clinical history. V was pared by 1 base and J by 2 bases, with 10 bases between. Germline CDR1 is SGHKS and CDR2 is YYEKEE (reference sequence). CDR3 length: 14 residues. In the original analysis: Researchers report that nucleated cell counts were estimated from reference gene primer amplification. Sequencing used immunoSEQ multiplex PCR; TCRdb keeps in-frame clones, though not all of them. The DNA gave D and trimming, while V, J and clone size come from that table. The table includes a few hundred thousand clones, 75% to 90% detected once.

The TCR was taken from a woman in her twenties or thirties who had been exposed to COVID-19. The chain uses TRBV5-5 and TRBJ2-7, with TRBD1 as a possible D gene (6 bases). Sequenced input: PBMCs or T cells enriched from blood (not recorded which). CDR3 in amino acids: CASSLTGKTYEQYF. The CDR3 DNA follows: TGTGCCAGCAGCTTGACAGGGAAAACCTACGAGCAGTACTTC.